Shown below are 11 T cell receptor beta chains from a single sample sequenced in a study of vaccination and CD4 T cells after COVID-19. Sample treatment: roughly 10-day PBMC culture with coronavirus spike peptide pools or control peptides (ViraFEST assay). An unexposed donor provided the CD4+ T cells, which were collected before the COVID-19 pandemic (2011-2018). Cultured CD4+ T cells had their DNA profiled by the Oncomine TCR Beta short-read assay. TCRdb re-derived calls from the PCR reads in MiXCR, one entry per CDR3 protein. Among about 4,400 distinct CDR3 sequences, 25% to 30% were seen once, and the ten largest hold about 45%. Their specific antigens are unknown. The sample was CD4+ T cells from blood, cultured in vitro. The receptors shown here come from a human donor in good health.

The chain couples TRBV7-2 to TRBJ2-3; D is uncertain. The CDR3 is 12 amino acids. Per germline, CDR1 SGHTA and CDR2 FQGNSA. Trimming pared 5 bases from V and 9 bases from J, leaving 12 bases between. CDR3 nucleotide sequence: TGTGCCAGCAGCCGATCCTCGTCAACGCAGTATTTT. Translating it yields CASSRSSSTQYF. Variable domain in full (rest from reference TRBV7-2 and TRBJ2-3): GAGVSQSPSNKVTEKGKDVELRCDPISGHTALYWYRQSLGQGLEFLIYFQGNSAPDKSGLPSDRFSAERTGGSVSTLTIQRTQQEDSAVYLCASSRSSSTQYFGPGTRLTVL.

This clonotype showed up just a few times. J is TRBJ2-7 and V is TRBV20-1, with TRBD1 matching 9 bases. The CDR3 is 13 residues long. With V trimmed by 6 bases and J by 6 bases, 9 bases remained unmatched. From germline, CDR1 is DFQATT and CDR2 SNEGSKA (reference sequence). This CDR3 is CSAPQGAHREQYF. For the CDR3, the DNA is TGCAGTGCCCCACAGGGGGCGCATCGCGAGCAGTACTTC.

The sample holds a few counts of this clonotype. The J gene is TRBJ2-3, the V gene TRBV7-3; 8 nucleotides agree with TRBD1. The CDR3 covers 13 residues. The junction had 1 base not matched to a gene; V was cut back by 4 bases and J by 4 bases. Germline V CDR1 and CDR2: SGHTA, FQGTGA. The CDR3 loop is CASSSTGADTQYF. CDR3 sequence (DNA): TGTGCCAGCAGCTCGACAGGGGCAGATACGCAGTATTTT.

This chain connects TRBV6-2 or TRBV6-3 to TRBJ1-1; TRBD1 might be the D (6 bases). The CDR3 covers 15 residues. The germline V gene has CDR1 MNHEY and CDR2 SVGEGT. V was trimmed by 5 bases and J by 0 bases, leaving 13 bases between them. The CDR3 bases are TGTGCCAGCAGTCGCGGACAGCTAATGAACACTGAAGCTTTCTTT. It codes for CASSRGQLMNTEAFF.

The chain has TRBV6-2 or TRBV6-3 and TRBJ2-4; D not resolved. Between the trimmed V and J ends, which lost 5 bases and 1 base, there was a span of 6 bases. CDR3 length: 13 amino acids. Per the germline V gene, CDR1 is MNHEY and CDR2 is SVGEGT. The CDR3 nucleotides read TGTGCCAGCAGTCAGCTTGCCAAAAACATTCAGTACTTC. It is translated as CASSQLAKNIQYF.

The chain uses TRBV6-1 and TRBJ2-3; TRBD2 aligns across 10 bases. The CDR3 totals 21 residues. CDR1 is MNHNS and CDR2 is SASEGT in the germline V gene. The V gene end was trimmed by 4 bases and the J gene end by 3 bases; junction bases not matched to a gene: 22. The CDR3, as DNA: TGTGCCAGCAGTGTCAACACAGGTTTGGGGCCTCCGGGACTAGCGACAGATACGCAGTATTTT. This translates into CASSVNTGLGPPGLATDTQYF.

This sequence joins TRBV4-2 and TRBJ2-2; 7 bases align to TRBD1. The CDR3 covers 15 residues. V lost 0 bases, J lost 5 bases, and 3 bases stayed unmatched. CDR1 and CDR2 from the germline V gene are LGHNA and YNFKEQ. CDR3 region: CASSQDSGGTGELFF. The CDR3 region has the DNA TGTGCCAGCAGCCAAGATTCAGGGGGAACCGGGGAGCTGTTTTTT.

This clonotype was seen only once. V is TRBV4-2 and J is TRBJ2-1; the D gene is possibly TRBD1 (6 bases). The V end lost 2 bases, the J end lost 3 bases, and 20 bases lay between the germline ends. CDR1 is LGHNA, CDR2 YNFKEQ, per germline. The CDR3 runs to 18 residues. The CDR3 nucleotides are TGTGCCAGCAGCCAAAGACAGGTGCCCGGCCCATTCTACAATGAGCAGTTCTTC. Its translation is CASSQRQVPGPFYNEQFF.

V gene TRBV7-2 combines with J gene TRBJ2-3; the D gene could be TRBD1 or TRBD2 (7 bases each). V was pared by 5 bases and J by 5 bases, with 14 bases between. Germline V CDR1 and CDR2: SGHTA, FQGNSA. The CDR3 runs to 14 residues. Here the CDR3 DNA reads TGTGCCAGCAGCCGGGGGAGGGGGCTAGATACGCAGTATTTT. Translating gives CASSRGRGLDTQYF. The full variable domain, with the rest looked up from reference TRBV7-2 and TRBJ2-3, is GAGVSQSPSNKVTEKGKDVELRCDPISGHTALYWYRQSLGQGLEFLIYFQGNSAPDKSGLPSDRFSAERTGGSVSTLTIQRTQQEDSAVYLCASSRGRGLDTQYFGPGTRLTVL.

This clonotype counts as medium-sized. The rearrangement uses TRBV27 and TRBJ1-6; possibly TRBD1 for D (6 bases). Germline V gene data show CDR1 as MNHEY and CDR2 as SMNVEV (reference sequence). V lost 8 bases to trimming and J lost 5 bases, with 13 bases between them. This CDR3 has 14 amino acids. The CDR3 nucleotides are TGTGCCAGCCAGGGGAACGGCCATAATTCACCCCTCCACTTT. Amino acids: CASQGNGHNSPLHF.

The chain recombines TRBV7-9 with TRBJ1-2; D may be TRBD1 (5 bases). V was cut by 6 bases and J by 4 bases, with 9 bases left in between. This CDR3 spans 12 amino acids. Germline-derived CDR1 and CDR2 are SEHNR and FQNEAQ (reference sequence). CDR3 residues: CASREGFYGYTF. CDR3 DNA: TGTGCCAGCAGAGAGGGGTTCTATGGCTACACCTTC.